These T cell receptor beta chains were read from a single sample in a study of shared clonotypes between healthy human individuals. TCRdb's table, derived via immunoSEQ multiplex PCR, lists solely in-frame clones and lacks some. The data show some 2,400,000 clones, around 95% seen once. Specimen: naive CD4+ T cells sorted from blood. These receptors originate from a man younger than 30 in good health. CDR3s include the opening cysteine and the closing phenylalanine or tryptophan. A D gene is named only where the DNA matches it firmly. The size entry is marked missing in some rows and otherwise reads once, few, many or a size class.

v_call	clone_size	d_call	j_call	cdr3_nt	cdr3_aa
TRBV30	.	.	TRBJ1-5	TGTGCATGGCGTCAGGCCGGTTCCGGACCCCAGCATTTT	CAWRQAGSGPQHF
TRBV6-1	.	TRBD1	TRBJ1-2	TGTGCCAGCAGTAGACAGGGTATCGCAGCGTATGGCTACACCTTC	CASSRQGIAAYGYTF
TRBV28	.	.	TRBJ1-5	TGTGCCAGCATCCTCGTCCCGGGAATCCAGCCCCAGCATTTT	CASILVPGIQPQHF
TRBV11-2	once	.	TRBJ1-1	TGTGCCAGCTCCATCCTGCGAGGAATGAACACTGAAGCTTTCTTT	CASSILRGMNTEAFF
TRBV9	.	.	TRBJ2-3	TGTGCCACCTCCCGGGGTGATAGGGGTACAGATACGCAGTATTTT	CATSRGDRGTDTQYF
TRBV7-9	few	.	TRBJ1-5	TGTGCCAGCAGCTTAGGTATTCAGCCCCAGCATTTT	CASSLGIQPQHF
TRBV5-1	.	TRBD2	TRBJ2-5	TGCGCCAGCGAAATGACTAGCGGGGCTCAAGAGACCCAGTACTTC	CASEMTSGAQETQYF
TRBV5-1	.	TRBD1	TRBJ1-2	TGCGCCAGCAGCCCGCTCAATTTTCGGGACAGCACCTTC	CASSPLNFRDSTF
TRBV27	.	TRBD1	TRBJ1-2	TGTGCCAGCAGTTTAGCCAGGACAGGGGTCGGTGGCTACACCTTC	CASSLARTGVGGYTF
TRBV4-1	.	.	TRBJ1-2	TGCGCCAGCAGCCAAGACCCGGGCTCTCCCGATGGCTACACCTTC	CASSQDPGSPDGYTF
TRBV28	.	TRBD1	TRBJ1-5	TGTGCCAGCAGTTTATCCCAGGGGGAACAGCCCCAGCATTTT	CASSLSQGEQPQHF
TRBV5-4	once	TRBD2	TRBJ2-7	TGTGCCAGCAGCTTGCTCGGCGGGGGAGACTACGAGCAGTACTTC	CASSLLGGGDYEQYF
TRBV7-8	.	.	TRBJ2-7	TGTGCCAGCAGCCGGGACTCTTCCTACGAGCAGTACTTC	CASSRDSSYEQYF
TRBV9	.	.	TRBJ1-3	TGTGCCAGCAGCGTAGCCGGGGATTCCTCTGGAAACACCATATATTTT	CASSVAGDSSGNTIYF
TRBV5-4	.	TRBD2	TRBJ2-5	TGTGCCAGCAGCTTGGCCCTAGCGGGGCAAGAGACCCAGTACTTC	CASSLALAGQETQYF
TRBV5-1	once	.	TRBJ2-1	TGCGCCAGCAGCTTGAGTTGGGCAGGGGTGGGCAATGAGCAGTTCTTC	CASSLSWAGVGNEQFF
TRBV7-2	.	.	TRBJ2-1	TGTGCCAGCAGCTTAGACCGAAATGAGCAGTTCTTC	CASSLDRNEQFF